The clone carrying this T cell receptor beta chain occurred a few times. Antigen: not known. The data derive from a study of post-analysis software for immune sequencing data. Study results and limitations: Normalized Chao1 diversity was significantly lower in multiple sclerosis patients than in controls. Controls showed lower frequencies than patients for several TRBV segments, and TRBV5-6, TRBV5-1 and TRBV20-1 were among these.

The library was made from cDNA and included unique molecular identifiers. From around 1 to 9.1 million T cells, 400,000 to 550,000 cDNA molecules were obtained. TCRdb independently ran MiXCR on the PCR reads; one entry per CDR3 protein. The data show under 200,000 distinct CDR3 sequences, 29% seen once. V shed 4 bases and J shed 0 bases, with 8 bases lying between them. The V gene's germline CDR1 is SGHDT and CDR2 YYEEEE. This CDR3 comprises 14 residues. This receptor was identified in a girl aged 2-17 years with multiple sclerosis. What was sequenced was blood. This chain links TRBV5-6 with TRBJ2-1; D gene unclear. The CDR3 is CASSGVSSYNEQFF. The DNA of the CDR3 is TGTGCCAGCAGCGGCGTCAGCTCCTACAATGAGCAGTTCTTC.